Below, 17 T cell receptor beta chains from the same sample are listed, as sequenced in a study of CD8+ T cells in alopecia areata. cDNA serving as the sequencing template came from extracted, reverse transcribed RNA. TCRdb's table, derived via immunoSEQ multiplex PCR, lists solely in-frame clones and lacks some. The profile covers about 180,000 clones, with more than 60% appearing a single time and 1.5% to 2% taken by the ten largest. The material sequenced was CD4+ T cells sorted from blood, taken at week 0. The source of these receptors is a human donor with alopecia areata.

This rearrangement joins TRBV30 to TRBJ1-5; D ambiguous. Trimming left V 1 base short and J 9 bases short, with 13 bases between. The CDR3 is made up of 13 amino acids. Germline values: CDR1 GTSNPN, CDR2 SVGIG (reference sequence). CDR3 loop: CAWSEEGRRPQHF. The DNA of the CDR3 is TGTGCCTGGAGTGAAGAGGGTCGGAGGCCCCAGCATTTT. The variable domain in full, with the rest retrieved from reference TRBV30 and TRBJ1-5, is SQTIHQWPATLVQPVGSPLSLECTVEGTSNPNLYWYRQAAGRGLQLLFYSVGIGQISSEVPQNLSASRPQDRQFILSSKKLLLSDSGFYLCAWSEEGRRPQHFGDGTRLSIL.

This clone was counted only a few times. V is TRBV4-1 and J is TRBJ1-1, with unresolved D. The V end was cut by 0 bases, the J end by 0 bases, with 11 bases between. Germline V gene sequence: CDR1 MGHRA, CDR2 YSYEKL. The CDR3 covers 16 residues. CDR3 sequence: CASSQDQLGVNTEAFF. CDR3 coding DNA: TGCGCCAGCAGCCAAGATCAACTAGGAGTGAACACTGAAGCTTTCTTT.

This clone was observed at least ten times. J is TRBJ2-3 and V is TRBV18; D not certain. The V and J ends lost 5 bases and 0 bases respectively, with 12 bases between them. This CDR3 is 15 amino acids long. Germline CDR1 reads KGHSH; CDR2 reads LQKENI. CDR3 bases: TGTGCCAGCTCATCCGAAGGGCAGAGCACAGATACGCAGTATTTT. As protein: CASSSEGQSTDTQYF. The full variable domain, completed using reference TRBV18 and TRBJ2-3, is NAGVMQNPRHLVRRRGQEARLRCSPMKGHSHVYWYRQLPEEGLKFMVYLQKENIIDESGMPKERFSAEFPKEGPSILRIQQVVRGDSAAYFCASSSEGQSTDTQYFGPGTRLTVL.

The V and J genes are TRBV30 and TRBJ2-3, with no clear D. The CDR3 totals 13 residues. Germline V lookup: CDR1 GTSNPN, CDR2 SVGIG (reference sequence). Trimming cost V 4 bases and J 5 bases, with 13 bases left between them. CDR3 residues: CAWTKTGGDTQYF. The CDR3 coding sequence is TGTGCCTGGACAAAGACGGGCGGAGATACGCAGTATTTT.

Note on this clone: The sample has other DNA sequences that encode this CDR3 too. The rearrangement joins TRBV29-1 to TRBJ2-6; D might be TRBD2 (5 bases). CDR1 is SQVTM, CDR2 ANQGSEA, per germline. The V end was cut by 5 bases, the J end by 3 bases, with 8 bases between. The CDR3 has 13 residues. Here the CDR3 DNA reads TGCAGCGTTATGGGGAGTGGGGCCAACGTCCTGACTTTC. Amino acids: CSVMGSGANVLTF.

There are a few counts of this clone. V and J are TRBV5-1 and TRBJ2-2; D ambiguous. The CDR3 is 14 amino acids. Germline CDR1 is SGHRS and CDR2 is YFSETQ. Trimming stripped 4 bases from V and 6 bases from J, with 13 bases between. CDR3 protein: CASSPDGPPGELFF. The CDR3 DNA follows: TGCGCCAGCAGCCCTGACGGACCCCCCGGGGAGCTGTTTTTT.

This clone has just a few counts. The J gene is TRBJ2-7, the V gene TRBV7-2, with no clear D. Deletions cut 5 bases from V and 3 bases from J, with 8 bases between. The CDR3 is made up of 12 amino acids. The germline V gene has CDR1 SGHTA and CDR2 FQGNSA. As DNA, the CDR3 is TGTGCCAGCAGCCCCGGGTTCTACGAGCAGTACTTC. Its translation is CASSPGFYEQYF.

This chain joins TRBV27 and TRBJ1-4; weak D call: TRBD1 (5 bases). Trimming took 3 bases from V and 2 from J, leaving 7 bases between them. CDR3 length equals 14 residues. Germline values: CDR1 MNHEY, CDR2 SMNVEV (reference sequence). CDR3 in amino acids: CASSLRQTNEKLFF. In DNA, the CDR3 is TGTGCCAGCAGTTTGAGACAGACTAATGAAAAACTGTTTTTT.

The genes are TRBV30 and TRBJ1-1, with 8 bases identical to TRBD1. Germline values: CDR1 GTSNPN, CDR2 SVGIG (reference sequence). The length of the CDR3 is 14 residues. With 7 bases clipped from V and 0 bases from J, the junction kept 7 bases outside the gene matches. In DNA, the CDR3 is TGTGCCTATAGGACAGGGAACATGAACACTGAAGCTTTCTTT. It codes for CAYRTGNMNTEAFF.

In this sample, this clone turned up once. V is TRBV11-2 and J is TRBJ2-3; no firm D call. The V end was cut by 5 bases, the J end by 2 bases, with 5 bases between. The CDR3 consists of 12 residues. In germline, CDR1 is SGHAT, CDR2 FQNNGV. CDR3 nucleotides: TGTGCCAGCAGCCAGATCACAGATACGCAGTATTTT. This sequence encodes CASSQITDTQYF.

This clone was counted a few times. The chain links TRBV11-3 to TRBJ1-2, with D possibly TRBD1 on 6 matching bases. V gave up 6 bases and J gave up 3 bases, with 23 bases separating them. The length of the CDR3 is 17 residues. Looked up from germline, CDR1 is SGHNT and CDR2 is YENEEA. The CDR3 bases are TGTGCCAGCAGGAACTCCAGATGGGGGGCAAGAGACTATGGCTACACCTTC. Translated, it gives CASRNSRWGARDYGYTF.

The CDR3 DNA follows: TGTGCCAGCGCAACCCACGCCCAGGGTCGTAGTCAGCCCCAGCATTTT. It codes for CASATHAQGRSQPQHF. This chain uses TRBV27 with TRBJ1-5, with D perhaps matching TRBD1 (5 bases). Germline CDR1 reads MNHEY; CDR2 reads SMNVEV (reference sequence). Trimming took 8 bases from V and 6 from J, leaving 23 bases between them. This CDR3 is built from 16 residues.

The CDR3, as DNA: TGTGCCAGCAGCTTATGGGGACAGGGCTCCTACGAGCAGTACTTC. This translates into CASSLWGQGSYEQYF. V gene TRBV7-8 combines with J gene TRBJ2-7; 9 bases map to TRBD1. J was trimmed by 0 bases and V by 2 bases; bases with no gene match: 2. CDR3 length: 15 amino acids. The germline V gene encodes CDR1 SGHVS and CDR2 FQNEAQ.

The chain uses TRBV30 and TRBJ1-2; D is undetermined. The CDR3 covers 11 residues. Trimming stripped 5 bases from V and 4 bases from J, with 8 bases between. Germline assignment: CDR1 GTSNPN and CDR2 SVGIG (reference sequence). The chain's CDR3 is CAWAQIYGYTF. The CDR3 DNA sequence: TGTGCCTGGGCTCAAATCTATGGCTACACCTTC.

The CDR3 loop reads CASSGDRGTGELFF. Here the CDR3 DNA reads TGTGCCAGCAGTGGCGACAGGGGCACCGGGGAGCTGTTTTTT. This rearrangement joins TRBV27 to TRBJ2-2; TRBD1 matches at 8 bases. CDR3 length equals 14 residues. Germline loops: CDR1 MNHEY, CDR2 SMNVEV (reference sequence). Germline trimming cut 5 bases from V and 4 bases from J; bases unmatched to any gene: 3.

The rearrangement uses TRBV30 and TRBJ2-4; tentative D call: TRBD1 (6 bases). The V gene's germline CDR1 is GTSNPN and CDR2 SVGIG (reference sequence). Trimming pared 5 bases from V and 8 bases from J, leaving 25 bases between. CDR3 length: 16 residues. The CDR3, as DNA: TGTGCCTGGTCCCCCCAAGGACAGCCCTCGAGGGACATTCAGTACTTC. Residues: CAWSPQGQPSRDIQYF.

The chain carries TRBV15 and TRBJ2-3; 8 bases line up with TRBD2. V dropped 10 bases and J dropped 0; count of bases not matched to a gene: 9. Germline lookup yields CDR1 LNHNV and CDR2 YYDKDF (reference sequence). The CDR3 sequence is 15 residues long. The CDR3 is CAIEAGASSTDTQYF. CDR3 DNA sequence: TGTGCCATCGAAGCGGGGGCCTCTAGCACAGATACGCAGTATTTT.